The 7 T cell receptor beta chains in this list originate from one sample, sequenced in a study of T cells in Graves' hyperthyroidism and ophthalmopathy. Amplification targeted TCR beta CDR3 regions from RNA transcripts. The HTBI primer set drove a first-round RT-PCR of the TCR CDR3. TCRdb reanalysed the multiplex PCR reads using MiXCR and keeps one entry per CDR3 protein. This table holds a few hundred thousand distinct CDR3 sequences, approximately 14% found once. The sample comprised blood. These receptors were obtained from a woman between 40 and 55 years old with Graves' ophthalmopathy.

At least ten counts were recorded for this clonotype. The chain recombines TRBV7-9 with TRBJ2-2; 8 bases map to TRBD2. Looked up from germline, CDR1 is SEHNR and CDR2 is FQNEAQ (reference sequence). This CDR3 is built from 17 residues. J lost 7 bases, V lost 5 bases, and 15 bases had no gene match. In nucleotides, the CDR3 is TGTGCCAGCAGCCATGGGCGGAGCGGGAGCGTTGGCGGGGAGCTGTTTTTT. Its protein product is CASSHGRSGSVGGELFF.

The chain joins TRBV2 to TRBJ2-1, with TRBD2 matching 8 bases. The CDR3 covers 13 residues. Germline-derived CDR1 and CDR2 are SNHLY and FYNNEI. V lost 10 bases, J lost 5 bases, and 7 bases stayed unmatched. This CDR3 is CATLGGGNNEQFF. The CDR3 coding sequence is TGTGCCACCCTCGGGGGGGGCAACAATGAGCAGTTCTTC.

This clonotype was observed a few times. V is TRBV3-1 and J is TRBJ1-5; possible D gene TRBD1, 6 bases. Germline V gene lookup returns CDR1 LGHDT and CDR2 YNNKEL (reference sequence). V lost 4 bases and J lost 4, with 14 bases in between. The CDR3 runs to 15 residues. For the CDR3, the DNA is TGTGCCAGCAGCCCCGGGACAAATCCTAATCAGCCCCAGCATTTT. Protein product: CASSPGTNPNQPQHF.

The chain couples TRBV4-1 to TRBJ2-7, with 10 bases fitting TRBD2. The V segment lost 4 bases and the J segment 3 bases; nucleotides outside the gene matches: 6. CDR1 MGHRA and CDR2 YSYEKL come from the germline V gene. The CDR3 extends over 15 amino acids. The CDR3 DNA reads TGCGCCAGCAGCCCCTTCCTAGCGGGAGACTACGAGCAGTACTTC. It is translated as CASSPFLAGDYEQYF.

This clonotype was recorded many times. The rearrangement uses TRBV28 and TRBJ2-2, with TRBD2 matching 9 bases. V lost 5 bases to trimming and J lost 5 bases; unmatched junction nucleotides: 9. The CDR3 covers 16 residues. Germline V gene sequence: CDR1 MDHEN, CDR2 SYDVKM. The CDR3 loop is CASSPLGLARTGELFF. In DNA, the CDR3 is TGTGCCAGCAGTCCGCTTGGACTAGCGAGGACCGGGGAGCTGTTTTTT.

Many counts were recorded for this clonotype. The chain combines TRBV6-5 with TRBJ2-2; 7 nucleotides match TRBD2. Germline values: CDR1 MNHEY, CDR2 SVGAGI. J was trimmed by 4 bases and V by 1 base; bases with no gene match: 6. The CDR3 covers 16 residues. CDR3 DNA: TGTGCCAGCAGTTACTTCCCGGGGGGTGGCACCGGGGAGCTGTTTTTT. Protein: CASSYFPGGGTGELFF.

There are many counts of this clonotype. The rearrangement joins TRBV10-3 to TRBJ2-7; D is possibly TRBD1 (5 bases). Trimming took 7 bases from V and 6 from J, leaving 22 bases between them. The V gene's germline CDR1 is ENHRY and CDR2 SYGVKD. This CDR3 region has 15 residues. The CDR3 nucleotides read TGTGCCATCAAATTGGGGCCAGGGAAGTCGTCCGAGCAGTACTTC. This gives the protein CAIKLGPGKSSEQYF.